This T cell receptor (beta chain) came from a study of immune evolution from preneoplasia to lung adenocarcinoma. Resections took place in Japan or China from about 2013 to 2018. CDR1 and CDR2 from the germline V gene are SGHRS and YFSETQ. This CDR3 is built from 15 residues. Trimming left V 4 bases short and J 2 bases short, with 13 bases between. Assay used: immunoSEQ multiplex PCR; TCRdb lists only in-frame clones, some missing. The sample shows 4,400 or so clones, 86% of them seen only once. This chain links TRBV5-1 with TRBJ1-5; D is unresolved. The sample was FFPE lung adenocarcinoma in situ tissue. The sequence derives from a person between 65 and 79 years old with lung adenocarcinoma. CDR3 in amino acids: CASSPGMSGNQPQHF. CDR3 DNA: TGCGCCAGCAGCCCTGGGATGTCGGGCAATCAGCCCCAGCATTTT. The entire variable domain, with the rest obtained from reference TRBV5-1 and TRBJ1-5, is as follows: KAGVTQTPRYLIKTRGQQVTLSCSPISGHRSVSWYQQTPGQGLQFLFEYFSETQRNKGNFPGRFSGRQFSNSRSEMNVSTLELGDSALYLCASSPGMSGNQPQHFGDGTRLSIL.